The 32 T cell receptor beta chains below come from one sample, sequenced in a study of long-term antiretroviral therapy in people with HIV. Researchers report immunoSEQ v3.0 was run at survey level. TCRdb's table, derived via immunoSEQ multiplex PCR, lists solely in-frame clones and lacks some. Of about 36,000 clones in the sample, roughly 80% are singletons; the top ten hold less than 6%. The specimen was unsorted PBMCs, collected 3.4 years after starting antiretroviral therapy. Receptors were obtained from a man aged 30-40 years with HIV.

J is TRBJ2-3 and V is TRBV19; D gene uncertain. Germline assignment: CDR1 LNHDA and CDR2 SQIVND (reference sequence). Trimming left V 7 bases short and J 0 bases short, with 14 bases between. The CDR3 runs 15 residues. The CDR3 nucleotides read TGTGCCAGTACCCCATTCCCCACTAGCACAGATACGCAGTATTTT. Protein: CASTPFPTSTDTQYF.

V gene TRBV29-1 combines with J gene TRBJ2-7; unclear D gene. Trimming cost V 4 bases and J 0 bases, with 7 bases left between them. The CDR3 totals 12 residues. Germline lookup yields CDR1 SQVTM and CDR2 ANQGSEA. CDR3 nucleotide sequence: TGCAGCGTTGTTGGTGACTCCTACGAGCAGTACTTC. Amino acid sequence: CSVVGDSYEQYF.

The chain recombines TRBV18 with TRBJ2-2; D gene uncertain. The ends were cut back, 2 bases at V and 4 bases at J, with 5 bases in the middle. Germline V CDR1 and CDR2: KGHSH, LQKENI. The CDR3 totals 13 residues. In DNA form, the CDR3 reads TGTGCCAGCTCACCAAAGGGCACCGGGGAGCTGTTTTTT. It specifies CASSPKGTGELFF.

This chain connects TRBV28 to TRBJ2-1, with 12 bases that match TRBD2. The CDR3 has 19 amino acids. After removal of 6 bases from V and 0 bases from J, the junction contained 12 bases not matched to a gene. Germline-derived CDR1 and CDR2 are MDHEN and SYDVKM. CDR3 sequence: CASSSPGLAGTSSYNEQFF. In DNA form, the CDR3 reads TGTGCCAGCAGCTCCCCCGGACTAGCGGGGACGAGCTCCTACAATGAGCAGTTCTTC. Full variable domain (remainder filled in from reference TRBV28 and TRBJ2-1): DVKVTQSSRYLVKRTGEKVFLECVQDMDHENMFWYRQDPGLGLRLIYFSYDVKMKEKGDIPEGYSVSREKKERFSLILESASTNQTSMYLCASSSPGLAGTSSYNEQFFGPGTRLTVL.

In DNA, the CDR3 is TGTGCCAGCAGCGGCAACAGGGGGCTCCACGGGGAGCTGTTTTTT. Protein product: CASSGNRGLHGELFF. The chain is built from TRBV9 and TRBJ2-2; 9 bases are a match to TRBD1. Germline-derived CDR1 and CDR2 are SGDLS and YYNGEE. V trimming: 3 bases; J trimming: 7 bases; junction bases outside the gene matches: 7. The CDR3 covers 15 residues. The variable domain in full, with the rest retrieved from reference TRBV9 and TRBJ2-2, is DSGVTQTPKHLITATGQRVTLRCSPRSGDLSVYWYQQSLDQGLQFLIQYYNGEERAKGNILERFSAQQFPDLHSELNLSSLELGDSALYFCASSGNRGLHGELFFGEGSRLTVL.

The rearrangement uses TRBV19 and TRBJ1-2; D possibly corresponds to TRBD1 (5 bases). Germline CDR1 reads LNHDA; CDR2 reads SQIVND (reference sequence). V was clipped by 3 bases and J by 7 bases, with 9 bases between them. The CDR3 consists of 12 residues. The CDR3 is CASSIKGFGYTF. The CDR3 region has the DNA TGTGCCAGTAGTATTAAGGGGTTTGGCTACACCTTC.

The rearrangement joins TRBV7-2 to TRBJ1-2; D ambiguous. The CDR3 contains 16 residues. Looked up from germline, CDR1 is SGHTA and CDR2 is FQGNSA. V was trimmed by 2 bases and J by 4 bases, leaving 17 bases between them. DNA of the CDR3: TGTGCCAGCAGCTTAAACACTGGCTGGACTTCCTATGGCTACACCTTC. This gives the protein CASSLNTGWTSYGYTF.

In this sample, this clone turned up a few times. This chain joins TRBV19 and TRBJ2-7; the D gene is possibly TRBD1 (5 bases). The CDR3 length is 12 residues. Germline V gene lookup returns CDR1 LNHDA and CDR2 SQIVND (reference sequence). Trimming removed 5 bases from V and 0 bases from J, with 5 bases in between. The CDR3: CASSGHSYEQYF. The CDR3 bases are TGTGCCAGTAGTGGACACTCCTACGAGCAGTACTTC. The variable domain in full, completed from reference TRBV19 and TRBJ2-7, reads DGGITQSPKYLFRKEGQNVTLSCEQNLNHDAMYWYRQDPGQGLRLIYYSQIVNDFQKGDIAEGYSVSREKKESFPLTVTSAQKNPTAFYLCASSGHSYEQYFGPGTRLTVT.

This chain connects TRBV2 to TRBJ2-1; D remains ambiguous. Germline CDR1 reads SNHLY; CDR2 reads FYNNEI. Trimming shortened V by 6 bases and J by 10 bases, and 13 bases separated the two germline ends. The CDR3 spans 12 residues. The CDR3, as DNA: TGTGCCAGCAGCCCCGATCTCGGCGAGCAGTTCTTC. Translating it yields CASSPDLGEQFF.

The chain combines TRBV19 with TRBJ2-7; D is ambiguous. The V end was cut by 5 bases, the J end by 1 base, with 12 bases between. CDR1 is LNHDA, CDR2 SQIVND, per germline (reference sequence). The CDR3 loop spans 14 amino acids. CDR3 in amino acids: CASSLGLNSYEQYF. CDR3 nucleotides: TGTGCCAGTAGTCTCGGCCTTAATTCCTACGAGCAGTACTTC. Combining the CDR3 with reference TRBV19 and TRBJ2-7 gives the whole variable domain DGGITQSPKYLFRKEGQNVTLSCEQNLNHDAMYWYRQDPGQGLRLIYYSQIVNDFQKGDIAEGYSVSREKKESFPLTVTSAQKNPTAFYLCASSLGLNSYEQYFGPGTRLTVT.

The table lists this clone with a few counts. The rearrangement uses TRBV5-8 and TRBJ1-2; 9 nucleotides agree with TRBD1. The CDR3 is 12 residues long. Germline V lookup: CDR1 SGHTS, CDR2 YDEGEE. After removal of 4 bases from V and 14 bases from J, the junction contained 9 bases not matched to a gene. CDR3 protein: CASSARTGAVTF. CDR3 bases: TGTGCCAGCAGCGCTCGGACAGGGGCGGTAACCTTC.

This clone was counted only a few times. The V and J genes are TRBV7-6 and TRBJ1-5; D remains ambiguous. The CDR3 runs 13 residues. V dropped 2 bases and J dropped 1 base, with 3 bases sitting between them. CDR1 SGHVS and CDR2 FNYEAQ come from the germline V gene. The CDR3 reads CASSLRSNQPQHF. CDR3 DNA: TGTGCCAGCAGCTTACGGAGCAATCAGCCCCAGCATTTT.

This sequence joins TRBV6-6 and TRBJ2-1; D ambiguous. The germline V and J ends were trimmed by 2 bases and 7 bases, with 15 bases remaining between them. CDR3 length: 15 amino acids. Germline CDR1 is MNHNY and CDR2 is SVGAGI (reference sequence). CDR3 sequence reads: CASSYTLYSGNEQFF. The CDR3 DNA reads TGTGCCAGCAGTTACACGTTATATAGTGGGAATGAGCAGTTCTTC.

In its sample, this clone was seen once. This chain joins TRBV5-1 and TRBJ2-3; D unclear. The CDR3 spans 13 residues. CDR1 and CDR2 (germline): SGHRS, YFSETQ. Trimming stripped 1 base from V and 2 bases from J, with 5 bases between. The chain's CDR3 is CASSLSNTDTQYF. The CDR3 region has the DNA TGCGCCAGCAGCTTGAGCAACACAGATACGCAGTATTTT.

The rearrangement uses TRBV5-8 and TRBJ1-5; maybe TRBD1 (5 bases). With 6 bases removed from V and 9 bases from J, the gap between germline ends came to 22 bases. The CDR3 runs to 15 residues. Germline-derived CDR1 and CDR2 are SGHTS and YDEGEE. The CDR3: CASTRGWAGLGPQHF. DNA of the CDR3: TGTGCCAGCACCCGGGGGTGGGCAGGGCTGGGGCCCCAGCATTTT.

The V call is TRBV7-2, the J call TRBJ1-2; no definite D call. The germline V and J ends were trimmed by 1 base and 7 bases, with 19 bases remaining between them. The CDR3 loop spans 16 amino acids. Germline lookup yields CDR1 SGHTA and CDR2 FQGNSA. The CDR3 DNA reads as TGTGCCAGCAGCTTAGGGGGTTCGGGAGGTCATGGTGGCTACACCTTC. Protein product: CASSLGGSGGHGGYTF.

The chain employs TRBV10-3 and TRBJ1-2; 8 bases align to TRBD1. With 3 bases clipped from V and 4 bases from J, the junction kept 4 bases outside the gene matches. This CDR3 is built from 14 residues. Looked up from germline, CDR1 is ENHRY and CDR2 is SYGVKD. For the CDR3, the DNA is TGTGCCATCAGTGAAGGACAGGGAAGCTATGGCTACACCTTC. Translating gives CAISEGQGSYGYTF.

The V gene is TRBV29-1, the J gene TRBJ2-7, with D unresolved. The V gene lost 6 bases and the J gene lost 7 bases, with 16 bases spanning the gap. CDR3 length: 12 residues. Germline CDR1 and CDR2: SQVTM and ANQGSEA. The CDR3 region is CSVLSPGQEQYF. CDR3 bases: TGCAGCGTCCTTTCGCCTGGTCAGGAGCAGTACTTC.

The CDR3 nucleotides are TGTGCCAGCAGCTCGCCTCTTAGTGAAGCTTTCTTT. Residues: CASSSPLSEAFF. The chain combines TRBV7-9 with TRBJ1-1; the D is unclear. The CDR3 loop spans 12 amino acids. V was clipped by 4 bases and J by 7 bases, with 10 bases between them. Germline lookup yields CDR1 SEHNR and CDR2 FQNEAQ (reference sequence).

This rearrangement joins TRBV25-1 to TRBJ2-7; D is possibly TRBD1 (5 bases). The V and J ends lost 3 bases and 5 bases respectively, with 8 bases between them. There are 12 residues in the CDR3. CDR1 and CDR2 from the germline V gene are MGHDK and SYGVNS. CDR3 nucleotide sequence: TGTGCCAGCAGTGAGCCGGACAACGAGCAGTACTTC. Its protein product is CASSEPDNEQYF.

This chain links TRBV29-1 with TRBJ2-1; 10 nucleotides align to TRBD1. The CDR3 is 13 residues long. Unmatched junction bases numbered 3, after V lost 4 bases and J lost 6 bases. Germline lookup yields CDR1 SQVTM and CDR2 ANQGSEA. The CDR3 sequence: CSVGGTGANEQFF. CDR3 bases: TGCAGCGTTGGTGGGACAGGGGCCAATGAGCAGTTCTTC.

The chain uses TRBV7-8 and TRBJ1-2; the D is unclear. The CDR3 extends over 14 amino acids. The V end was cut by 2 bases, the J end by 2 bases, with 9 bases between. Germline CDR1 is SGHVS and CDR2 is FQNEAQ. The CDR3, as DNA: TGTGCCAGCAGCTTAAATCTAGGGAACTATGGCTACACCTTC. Translating it yields CASSLNLGNYGYTF.

V is TRBV9 and J is TRBJ2-7; 7 nucleotides align to TRBD2. Germline loops: CDR1 SGDLS, CDR2 YYNGEE. The CDR3 covers 13 residues. The junction had 3 bases not matched to a gene; V was cut back by 3 bases and J by 3 bases. Here the CDR3 DNA reads TGTGCCAGCAGCGCCGGGACTAACTACGAGCAGTACTTC. Amino acids: CASSAGTNYEQYF.

This clone has more than one count but fewer than ten. This chain connects TRBV5-6 to TRBJ1-2; 9 bases are a match to TRBD1. This CDR3 contains 14 residues. Germline trimming cut 3 bases from V and 4 bases from J; bases unmatched to any gene: 4. CDR1 and CDR2 from the germline V gene are SGHDT and YYEEEE. CDR3 loop: CASSSWDRVYGYTF. As DNA, the CDR3 is TGTGCCAGCAGCTCATGGGACAGGGTCTATGGCTACACCTTC.

J is TRBJ1-2 and V is TRBV11-2, with 7 bases that match TRBD1. V was clipped by 3 bases and J by 2 bases; unmatched bases: 6. The length of the CDR3 is 15 residues. Germline CDR1 reads SGHAT; CDR2 reads FQNNGV. The CDR3 protein is CASSFPKTGNYGYTF. Written as DNA, the CDR3 is TGTGCCAGCAGCTTTCCCAAGACAGGGAACTATGGCTACACCTTC.

The V and J genes are TRBV28 and TRBJ1-2; a possible D gene is TRBD1 (6 bases). This CDR3 has 16 residues. From germline, CDR1 is MDHEN and CDR2 SYDVKM. V dropped 8 bases and J dropped 1 base, with 20 bases sitting between them. As DNA, the CDR3 is TGTGCCAGCTATAATAGGGGGGGAAAGGGTAACTATGGCTACACCTTC. It translates to CASYNRGGKGNYGYTF.

The chain links TRBV30 to TRBJ1-4, with 9 bases identical to TRBD1. Germline loops: CDR1 GTSNPN, CDR2 SVGIG (reference sequence). Germline trimming cut 3 bases from V and 10 bases from J; bases unmatched to any gene: 9. The CDR3 runs to 14 residues. The CDR3 is CAWSSGTGIVKLFF. The CDR3 nucleotides are TGTGCCTGGAGCTCAGGGACAGGGATAGTAAAACTGTTTTTT.

V gene TRBV2 combines with J gene TRBJ1-2; 7 bases match TRBD1. The V and J ends lost 7 bases and 6 bases, in that order; junction bases with no gene match: 8. The V gene's germline CDR1 is SNHLY and CDR2 FYNNEI. The length of the CDR3 is 13 residues. The CDR3 DNA reads as TGTGCCAGCAAAACTGACAGGGCGGATGGCTACACCTTC. This codes for CASKTDRADGYTF.

The CDR3 bases are TGTGCCAGTAGTGCCCCGGGCCTCAATCAGCCCCAGCATTTT. This sequence encodes CASSAPGLNQPQHF. The V gene is TRBV19, the J gene TRBJ1-5; D remains ambiguous. Germline loops: CDR1 LNHDA, CDR2 SQIVND (reference sequence). Deletions cut 5 bases from V and 3 bases from J, with 11 bases between. CDR3 length: 14 residues.

This sequence joins TRBV7-9 and TRBJ2-1; possible D gene TRBD1, 6 bases. The CDR3 contains 14 residues. V lost 6 bases, J lost 5 bases, and 14 bases lay in between. Germline lookup yields CDR1 SEHNR and CDR2 FQNEAQ (reference sequence). The CDR3 here is CASRKGGMNNEQFF. Here the CDR3 DNA reads TGTGCCAGCAGAAAAGGGGGTATGAACAATGAGCAGTTCTTC.

The chain employs TRBV7-2 and TRBJ1-5; unclear D gene. Trimming removed 4 bases from V and 3 bases from J, with 10 bases in between. The CDR3 has 14 residues. Looked up from germline, CDR1 is SGHTA and CDR2 is FQGNSA. The CDR3 DNA sequence: TGTGCCAGCAGCTCCCCGGGCCTCAATCAGCCCCAGCATTTT. Translation: CASSSPGLNQPQHF.

The rearrangement links TRBV27 to TRBJ2-5; 8 nucleotides align to TRBD2. Germline CDR1 reads MNHEY; CDR2 reads SMNVEV (reference sequence). J lost 7 bases, V lost 7 bases, and 8 bases had no gene match. CDR3 length: 13 residues. CDR3 nucleotides: TGTGCCAGCAAAATAGCGGGATTGGGGACCCAGTACTTC. It specifies CASKIAGLGTQYF.